Sequencing of this T cell receptor (beta chain) was carried out in a study of neurological immune-mediated disorders. Whole-study results and caveats: HTLV-1-associated myelopathy had the most TCR clonal expansion, while multiple sclerosis had the least, a level that fell below healthy controls.

With 10-nucleotide random UMIs, 5'RACE was used to make the cDNA. MiXCR, applied by TCRdb to the 5' RACE reads, yields one record per CDR3 protein. The data contain 53,000 or so distinct CDR3 sequences, roughly 8.3% of them singletons. For this clonotype: Its antigen is currently unknown.

CDR3 length equals 13 residues. CDR1 is SGDLS and CDR2 is YYNGEE in the germline V gene. Losses at the gene ends were 9 bases for V and 7 bases for J; bases not matched to a gene: 13. Sample time point: longitudinal time-point 3. Preparation of the unsorted libraries drew on 2 million PBMCs stored at -80 C. The sequence was collected from a woman in her thirties or forties in good health. The sequencing input was PBMCs. The chain uses TRBV9 and TRBJ2-7, with 7 bases lining up with TRBD1. The CDR3, as DNA: TGTGCCAACAGTCTTAACCGGGACAGTGAGCAGTACTTC. Translated, it gives CANSLNRDSEQYF.